A single sample is the source of the 7 T cell receptor beta chains below, sequenced in a study of cytomegalovirus exposure and HLA in healthy donors. Use of 60 Vbeta and 13 Jbeta primers characterized the PCR. Produced via immunoSEQ multiplex PCR; TCRdb's table is partial and in-frame only. Of just over 150,000 clones listed, 85% are singletons. Sequencing was done on a sample of PBMCs. Every receptor here comes from a woman between 18 and 29 years old in good health and CMV-seronegative.

V gene TRBV6-1 combines with J gene TRBJ2-1; a possible D gene is TRBD2 (5 bases). Germline V gives CDR1 MNHNS, CDR2 SASEGT. The CDR3 covers 15 residues. With 3 bases removed from V and 8 bases from J, the gap between germline ends came to 17 bases. The CDR3 is CASSEEAFNGDEQFF. CDR3 bases: TGTGCCAGCAGTGAGGAGGCCTTCAACGGCGATGAGCAGTTCTTC.

This rearrangement joins TRBV6-5 to TRBJ1-3; no definite D call. The CDR3 extends over 12 amino acids. V shed 9 bases and J shed 0 bases, with 6 bases lying between them. CDR1 is MNHEY, CDR2 SVGAGI, per germline. Here the CDR3 reads CASRGSGNTIYF. The CDR3 nucleotides read TGTGCCAGTCGAGGCTCTGGAAACACCATATATTTT.

The chain recombines TRBV10-3 with TRBJ2-7; 8 nucleotides align to TRBD2. The CDR3 length is 16 residues. V gave up 6 bases and J gave up 0 bases; unmatched junction bases: 10. CDR1 is ENHRY and CDR2 is SYGVKD in the germline V gene. The CDR3 loop reads CAIRAGGGRTSYEQYF. The DNA for the CDR3 is TGTGCCATCAGGGCCGGGGGGGGCCGCACCTCCTACGAGCAGTACTTC.

This clone was seen more than once but under ten times. The gene calls are TRBV4-1 and TRBJ1-3; D possibly corresponds to TRBD1 (6 bases). Between the trimmed V and J ends, which lost 5 bases and 0 bases, there was a span of 23 bases. Germline V CDR1 and CDR2: MGHRA, YSYEKL. CDR3 length: 19 residues. In nucleotides, the CDR3 is TGCGCCAGCAGCTCCCTAGGCGGGAGCACAGGGTTCTCTGGAAACACCATATATTTT. Protein sequence: CASSSLGGSTGFSGNTIYF.

This chain joins TRBV28 and TRBJ2-5; 8 nucleotides line up with TRBD2. Germline lookup yields CDR1 MDHEN and CDR2 SYDVKM. The CDR3 is made up of 15 amino acids. With 5 bases clipped from V and 4 bases from J, the junction kept 9 bases outside the gene matches. The CDR3 DNA is TGTGCCAGCAGTCTAACGGGGGGGTTCCGAGAGACCCAGTACTTC. It encodes CASSLTGGFRETQYF.

The chain recombines TRBV5-1 with TRBJ2-5; 9 bases are shared with TRBD2. V lost 1 base, J lost 3 bases, and 4 bases stayed unmatched. This CDR3 region has 15 residues. Germline CDR1 reads SGHRS; CDR2 reads YFSETQ. The CDR3 sequence: CASSLLGGGEETQYF. The CDR3 DNA sequence: TGCGCCAGCAGCTTGTTAGGCGGGGGGGAAGAGACCCAGTACTTC.

This rearrangement joins TRBV28 to TRBJ2-3; TRBD1 agrees at 12 bases. Trimming cost V 6 bases and J 6 bases; bases outside gene matches: 10. Germline V lookup: CDR1 MDHEN, CDR2 SYDVKM. There are 16 residues in the CDR3. The CDR3 region has the DNA TGTGCCAGCAGAAGACCTGGGACAGGGGGCCGGGATACGCAGTATTTT. This codes for CASRRPGTGGRDTQYF.